Presented here are 10 T cell receptor beta chains from one specimen sequenced in a study of Graves' ophthalmopathy and Graves' hyperthyroidism. Amplified material comprised TCR beta CDR3 regions derived from RNA transcripts. HTBI primers were employed in first-round RT-PCR, then a second-round multiplex PCR followed. Using its own MiXCR run on the multiplex PCR reads, TCRdb lists one record per CDR3 protein. This sample has hundreds of thousands of distinct CDR3 sequences, with approximately 22% found just once. Sequenced input: peripheral blood. These receptors originate from a woman aged 18 to 35 with stable Graves' hyperthyroidism. Some clones in this sample may be carry-over from other donors' samples.

This clonotype was observed a handful of times. The rearrangement links TRBV5-5 to TRBJ1-1; D perhaps matches TRBD1 (5 bases). The length of the CDR3 is 16 residues. Germline V CDR1 and CDR2: SGHKS, YYEKEE (reference sequence). V dropped 0 bases and J dropped 11 bases, with 23 bases sitting between them. The CDR3 protein is CASSLVGQPCSRGAFF. Written as DNA, the CDR3 is TGTGCCAGCAGCTTGGTAGGGCAGCCGTGTTCCCGGGGGGCTTTCTTT.

Many counts were recorded for this clonotype. The genes are TRBV6-1 and TRBJ2-7; D possibly corresponds to TRBD1 (5 bases). Germline CDR1 reads MNHNS; CDR2 reads SASEGT. V lost 2 bases and J 6 bases, leaving 17 bases between the germline ends. The CDR3 covers 15 residues. CDR3: CASSERSLKGIEQYF. DNA of the CDR3: TGTGCCAGCAGTGAAAGGTCCTTGAAGGGGATCGAGCAGTACTTC.

At least ten counts were recorded for this clonotype. The genes are TRBV6-1 and TRBJ1-1; possible D gene TRBD1, 6 bases. CDR1 and CDR2 from the germline V gene are MNHNS and SASEGT. Trimming stripped 1 base from V and 1 base from J, with 10 bases between. This CDR3 has 15 amino acids. CDR3 amino acids: CASSEGPGANTEAFF. CDR3 coding DNA: TGTGCCAGCAGTGAAGGTCCAGGGGCGAACACTGAAGCTTTCTTT.

This clonotype turned up a few times. The chain has TRBV20-1 and TRBJ2-2; TRBD2 matches at 13 bases. V gave up 3 bases and J gave up 8 bases; unmatched junction bases: 6. CDR1 is DFQATT, CDR2 SNEGSKA, per germline (reference sequence). CDR3 length: 15 amino acids. CDR3 bases: TGCAGTGCTAGCGAACTAGCGGGGGGGTTTGGGGAGCTGTTTTTT. Translated, it gives CSASELAGGFGELFF.

CDR3 loop: CASSLAGGTQPQHF. The CDR3 region has the DNA TGTGCCAGCAGTTTAGCAGGGGGGACTCAGCCCCAGCATTTT. The V call is TRBV12-3 or TRBV12-4, the J call TRBJ1-5; maybe TRBD1 (6 bases). Trimming pared 0 bases from V and 6 bases from J, leaving 9 bases between. The CDR3 spans 14 residues.

This clonotype was seen ten or more times. The chain recombines TRBV7-2 with TRBJ1-5; D ambiguous. V was pared by 2 bases and J by 0 bases, with 8 bases between. From germline, CDR1 is SGHTA and CDR2 FQGNSA. The CDR3 length is 15 residues. The CDR3 sequence is CASSLYGISNQPQHF. CDR3 nucleotide sequence: TGTGCCAGCAGCTTATACGGGATTAGCAATCAGCCCCAGCATTTT.

V gene TRBV19 combines with J gene TRBJ2-5; 8 bases align to TRBD2. The CDR3 runs to 12 residues. Looked up from germline, CDR1 is LNHDA and CDR2 is SQIVND (reference sequence). V lost 5 bases, J lost 14 bases, and 10 bases stayed unmatched. The CDR3 sequence: CASSPSRTSLYF. DNA for the CDR3: TGTGCCAGTAGTCCCAGCCGGACTAGCCTATACTTC.

This clonotype has at least ten counts. This chain connects TRBV6-1 to TRBJ2-7; perhaps D is TRBD1 or TRBD2 (5 bases each). The CDR3 spans 14 residues. The V and J ends lost 7 bases and 3 bases respectively, with 16 bases between them. Germline V lookup: CDR1 MNHNS, CDR2 SASEGT. The CDR3 reads CASTNPGRNYEQYF. In nucleotides, the CDR3 is TGTGCCAGCACCAACCCGGGACGTAACTACGAGCAGTACTTC.

V gene TRBV12-3 or TRBV12-4 combines with J gene TRBJ2-7; 12 bases align to TRBD1. The CDR3 runs 15 residues. V gave up 6 bases and J gave up 7 bases; unmatched junction bases: 10. DNA for the CDR3: TGTGCCAGCAGACTCGGGGGACAGGGGGCGGAAGAGCAGTACTTC. The encoded protein is CASRLGGQGAEEQYF.

This clonotype was counted a few times. This rearrangement joins TRBV5-1 to TRBJ2-2, with TRBD1 matching 7 bases. The CDR3 sequence is 17 residues long. V trimming: 2 bases; J trimming: 5 bases; junction bases outside the gene matches: 12. Germline V gene lookup returns CDR1 SGHRS and CDR2 YFSETQ. The CDR3: CASSFPIDREGTGELFF. The CDR3 nucleotides are TGCGCCAGCAGCTTTCCCATAGACAGGGAAGGAACCGGGGAGCTGTTTTTT.